The clone carrying this T cell receptor beta chain was seen a few times. The antigen is not known. TCRdb fed the 5' RACE reads into MiXCR, producing one record per CDR3 protein. The sample holds 250,000 to 350,000 distinct CDR3 sequences, about a sixth seen once. These data originate in a study of T-cell memory formation after mild COVID-19. Study context: Across donors, TCR clusters were largely donor specific.

Study results and limitations: CD4+ contracting clones were found mainly in CM and EM, and CD8+ ones in EMRA.

Sequencing input: PBMCs or a T cell subset sorted from them (not recorded which). This TCR was recovered from a man younger than 30 who had mild COVID-19 (a few samples of this study predate the infection). Cell type and time point are not known.

CDR3 protein: CSAWTGELFF. The CDR3 DNA follows: TGCAGCGCTTGGACCGGGGAGCTGTTTTTT. The V gene is TRBV29-1, the J gene TRBJ2-2; D is ambiguous. Trimming took 7 bases from V and 5 from J, leaving 5 bases between them. Germline CDR1 is SQVTM and CDR2 is ANQGSEA. The CDR3 totals 10 residues.